This passage covers 6 T cell receptor beta chains from one sample sequenced in a study of T-cell memory formation after mild COVID-19. TCRdb re-derived calls from the 5' RACE reads in MiXCR, one entry per CDR3 protein. This sample has 250,000 to 300,000 distinct CDR3 sequences, with 16% found just once. Sequenced material: PBMCs or a T cell subset sorted from them (not recorded which). These receptors all stem from a man between 18 and 35 years old who had mild COVID-19 (a few samples of this study predate the infection). Cell type and time point are not known.

This sequence joins TRBV3-1 and TRBJ2-4, with 10 bases that match TRBD2. Germline CDR1 reads LGHDT; CDR2 reads YNNKEL (reference sequence). After removal of 0 bases from V and 11 bases from J, the junction contained 4 bases not matched to a gene. CDR3 size: 14 residues. CDR3 coding DNA: TGTGCCAGCAGCCAAGATCTAGCGGGGGATCTTCAGTACTTC. This codes for CASSQDLAGDLQYF.

This clonotype was counted at least ten times. V is TRBV7-2 and J is TRBJ2-3; no clear D. Looked up from germline, CDR1 is SGHTA and CDR2 is FQGNSA. The CDR3 is 13 residues long. V was pared by 5 bases and J by 6 bases, with 12 bases between. The CDR3 is CASSRTHRDTQYF. The CDR3 nucleotides are TGTGCCAGCAGCCGCACCCACCGGGATACGCAGTATTTT. Complete variable domain (other parts from reference TRBV7-2 and TRBJ2-3): GAGVSQSPSNKVTEKGKDVELRCDPISGHTALYWYRQSLGQGLEFLIYFQGNSAPDKSGLPSDRFSAERTGGSVSTLTIQRTQQEDSAVYLCASSRTHRDTQYFGPGTRLTVL.

The chain couples TRBV7-9 to TRBJ2-5; D unresolved. CDR1 and CDR2 (germline): SEHNR, FQNEAQ (reference sequence). Trimming stripped 7 bases from V and 7 bases from J, with 16 bases between. The CDR3 extends over 13 amino acids. The CDR3, as DNA: TGTGCCAGCAATCGGTACCTGCATGGGACCCAGTACTTC. It translates to CASNRYLHGTQYF.

The genes are TRBV12-3 or TRBV12-4 and TRBJ2-1; possibly TRBD2 for D (7 bases). The CDR3 has 15 amino acids. V lost 6 bases to trimming and J lost 0 bases, with 12 bases between them. CDR3 amino acids: CASSLRGASYNEQFF. In DNA form, the CDR3 reads TGTGCCAGCAGCCTCCGGGGGGCCTCCTACAATGAGCAGTTCTTC.

The table lists this clonotype with a few counts. This chain links TRBV28 with TRBJ2-4; 7 bases match TRBD2. The CDR3 runs 17 residues. The germline V gene encodes CDR1 MDHEN and CDR2 SYDVKM. The V segment lost 5 bases and the J segment 0 bases; nucleotides outside the gene matches: 10. CDR3 region: CASSRAGTTLAKNIQYF. CDR3 DNA: TGTGCCAGCAGTAGGGCAGGGACTACACTAGCCAAAAACATTCAGTACTTC.

In this sample, this clonotype turned up a few times. The genes are TRBV28 and TRBJ1-2; the D gene is possibly TRBD1 (5 bases). The V gene lost 0 bases and the J gene lost 1 base, with 6 bases spanning the gap. Germline assignment: CDR1 MDHEN and CDR2 SYDVKM. This CDR3 contains 14 residues. The CDR3 here is CASSLWGVNYGYTF. CDR3 in DNA: TGTGCCAGCAGTTTATGGGGGGTTAACTATGGCTACACCTTC.